This is a list of T cell receptor beta chains from one sample in a study of identical twins. TCRdb redid the calling of the 5' RACE reads with MiXCR, one entry per CDR3 protein. The table lists roughly 240,000 distinct CDR3 sequences, 7.5% of them singletons. In addition, the sample was reused for a study of yellow fever vaccine responses in identical twins.

Sequenced sample: CD8+ T cells sorted from blood. Receptors were obtained from a woman under 30 in good health. The CDR3 runs from the conserved cysteine through the conserved F or W. A D gene is named only where the DNA matches it firmly. Size values are once, few and many counts, or a class for expanded clones, and some rows have none.

v_call	clone_size	d_call	j_call	cdr3_aa	cdr3_nt
TRBV5-5	few	-	TRBJ2-5	CASSPRGSENLGETQYF	TGTGCCAGCAGCCCAAGGGGGTCGGAAAACCTGGGAGAGACCCAGTACTTC
TRBV11-3	many	TRBD2	TRBJ2-3	CASSFLGSASGSDTQYF	TGTGCCAGCAGCTTCCTCGGCAGTGCTAGCGGGTCAGATACGCAGTATTTT
TRBV12-3/TRBV12-4	few	TRBD1	TRBJ2-5	CASKMDRFQETQYF	TGTGCCAGCAAAATGGACAGGTTTCAAGAGACCCAGTACTTC
TRBV6-5	many	-	TRBJ2-5	CASSYSPSEGQETQYF	TGTGCCAGCAGTTACTCGCCCAGCGAAGGACAAGAGACCCAGTACTTC
TRBV3-1	many	TRBD2	TRBJ2-1	CASSQVWREFGNEQFF	TGTGCCAGCAGCCAAGTCTGGCGGGAGTTTGGCAATGAGCAGTTCTTC
TRBV6-2/TRBV6-3	few	TRBD2	TRBJ2-3	CASIPGTSSADTQYF	TGTGCCAGCATCCCCGGGACTAGCAGCGCAGATACGCAGTATTTT
TRBV4-2	many	-	TRBJ2-5	CASSQDRDGQETQYF	TGTGCCAGCAGCCAAGACAGGGACGGACAAGAGACCCAGTACTTC
TRBV20-1	few	TRBD1	TRBJ2-1	CSARVTGAGDNEQFF	TGCAGTGCTAGAGTCACAGGGGCCGGAGACAATGAGCAGTTCTTC
TRBV6-1	many	TRBD1	TRBJ1-5	CASRPRTGDGNQPQHF	TGTGCCAGCAGACCCAGGACAGGGGATGGGAATCAGCCCCAGCATTTT
TRBV5-6	many	-	TRBJ2-2	CASSLNHEGNTGELFF	TGTGCCAGCAGCTTGAATCACGAGGGGAACACCGGGGAGCTGTTTTTT
TRBV20-1	few	-	TRBJ1-6	CSADSSYWNSPLHF	TGCAGTGCTGACTCGTCTTACTGGAATTCACCCCTCCACTTT
TRBV7-9	-	-	TRBJ1-3	CASSLWSWVSAGNTIYF	TGTGCCAGCAGCTTATGGTCTTGGGTGTCGGCCGGAAACACCATATATTTT
TRBV6-2/TRBV6-3	many	-	TRBJ2-2	CASSYSWAKTRDTGELFF	TGTGCCAGCAGTTACTCCTGGGCCAAAACGAGGGACACCGGGGAGCTGTTTTTT
TRBV12-3/TRBV12-4	many	-	TRBJ2-2	CASSFVGAGGELFF	TGTGCCAGCAGTTTCGTGGGAGCGGGCGGGGAGCTGTTTTTT
TRBV29-1	many	-	TRBJ1-2	CSVRTGSDYGYTF	TGCAGCGTTCGGACCGGATCGGACTATGGCTACACCTTC
TRBV19	-	-	TRBJ2-3	CASKGATDTQYF	TGTGCCAGTAAAGGGGCAACAGATACGCAGTATTTT
TRBV28	-	TRBD2	TRBJ2-1	CASSLTSLSYNEQFF	TGTGCCAGCAGTTTGACTAGCCTTTCTTACAATGAGCAGTTCTTC
TRBV20-1	few	TRBD2	TRBJ2-3	CSASGLADSTDTQYF	TGCAGTGCTTCTGGACTAGCGGATAGCACAGATACGCAGTATTTT
TRBV3-2	once	-	TRBJ2-1	CASSKGRRMCISRAQRYNEQFF	TGTGCCAGCAGCAAAGGGCGGAGAATGTGTATTAGTAGGGCCCAACGATACAATGAGCAGTTCTTC
TRBV7-9	many	-	TRBJ2-3	CASSPPGSSTDTQYF	TGTGCCAGCAGCCCACCGGGGTCTAGCACAGATACGCAGTATTTT
TRBV20-1	-	-	TRBJ2-5	CSASSVLQETQYF	TGCAGTGCTTCGTCGGTCCTACAAGAGACCCAGTACTTC
TRBV5-5	few	TRBD2	TRBJ2-3	CASRSTPGLAGQDTQYF	TGTGCCAGCAGATCGACCCCGGGACTAGCGGGACAAGATACGCAGTATTTT
TRBV7-9	few	-	TRBJ1-1	CASSHRDNPLSEAFF	TGTGCCAGCAGCCACCGGGACAATCCTCTTTCGGAAGCTTTCTTT
TRBV29-1	many	TRBD1	TRBJ2-1	CSVENVIGTGLEGQFF	TGCAGCGTCGAAAACGTTATCGGGACAGGGCTTGAGGGGCAGTTCTTC
TRBV4-1	many	-	TRBJ2-5	CASSQDGRVGQETQYF	TGCGCCAGCAGCCAAGATGGCAGGGTGGGGCAAGAGACCCAGTACTTC
TRBV12-3/TRBV12-4	-	-	TRBJ1-2	CASSTPGNYGYTF	TGTGCCAGCAGCACCCCGGGGAACTATGGCTACACCTTC
TRBV12-3/TRBV12-4	many	-	TRBJ2-1	CASSSGEVGCQFF	TGTGCCAGCAGTTCTGGAGAGGTAGGGTGTCAGTTCTTC
TRBV14	many	-	TRBJ1-1	CASSLTKNTEAFF	TGTGCCAGCAGCCTCACAAAGAACACTGAAGCTTTCTTT
TRBV7-3	few	-	TRBJ1-1	CASSLNPGAVAEAFF	TGTGCCAGCAGCCTCAACCCGGGGGCGGTGGCTGAAGCTTTCTTT
TRBV21-1	-	-	TRBJ1-5	CASPSIFCNQPQHF	TGTGCCAGCCCTAGCATATTTTGCAATCAGCCCCAGCATTTT
TRBV9	-	-	TRBJ1-1	CASSVAYGQREGEAFF	TGTGCCAGCAGCGTAGCGTACGGACAGAGAGAAGGTGAAGCTTTCTTT
TRBV25-1	few	-	TRBJ1-5	CASSEQGSQPQHF	TGTGCCAGCAGTGAACAGGGGTCACAGCCCCAGCATTTT
TRBV20-1	-	-	TRBJ2-7	CCARSGDTSGYEQYF	TGCTGTGCTAGATCGGGGGACACCTCCGGGTACGAGCAGTACTTC
TRBV7-9	few	-	TRBJ1-5	CASSLVGNQPQHF	TGTGCCAGCAGCTTAGTGGGTAATCAGCCCCAGCATTTT
TRBV14	-	TRBD1	TRBJ2-1	CASRQQGPAYNEQFF	TGTGCCAGCAGACAACAGGGGCCTGCCTACAATGAGCAGTTCTTC
TRBV15	-	-	TRBJ1-3	CATSRVQDISGNTIYF	TGTGCCACCAGCAGAGTTCAGGACATCTCTGGAAACACCATATATTTT
TRBV6-1	-	TRBD2	TRBJ2-3	CASSESGGMVDTQYF	TGTGCCAGCAGTGAATCGGGAGGGATGGTAGATACGCAGTATTTT
TRBV9	few	-	TRBJ2-1	CASSVDLPSYNEQFF	TGTGCCAGCAGCGTAGACCTGCCATCCTACAATGAGCAGTTCTTC
TRBV20-1	-	TRBD1	TRBJ1-6	CSARDLTDRGSPLHF	TGCAGTGCTAGAGATCTGACAGACAGGGGTTCACCCCTCCACTTT
TRBV29-1	many	-	TRBJ2-1	CSVERPSNGEQFF	TGCAGCGTTGAAAGGCCCTCTAACGGCGAGCAGTTCTTC
TRBV28	few	TRBD1	TRBJ1-5	CALRSQGGHQPQHF	TGTGCCTTACGGTCCCAAGGGGGCCATCAGCCCCAGCATTTT
TRBV25-1	-	TRBD1	TRBJ2-1	CASSVGGADEQFF	TGTGCCAGCAGTGTAGGGGGCGCGGATGAGCAGTTCTTC
TRBV6-5	few	-	TRBJ1-2	CASSRGNGGYTF	TGTGCCAGCAGCAGGGGCAACGGTGGCTACACCTTC
TRBV18	-	TRBD1	TRBJ1-1	CASSPADREEAFF	TGTGCCAGCTCACCAGCGGACAGGGAGGAAGCTTTCTTT